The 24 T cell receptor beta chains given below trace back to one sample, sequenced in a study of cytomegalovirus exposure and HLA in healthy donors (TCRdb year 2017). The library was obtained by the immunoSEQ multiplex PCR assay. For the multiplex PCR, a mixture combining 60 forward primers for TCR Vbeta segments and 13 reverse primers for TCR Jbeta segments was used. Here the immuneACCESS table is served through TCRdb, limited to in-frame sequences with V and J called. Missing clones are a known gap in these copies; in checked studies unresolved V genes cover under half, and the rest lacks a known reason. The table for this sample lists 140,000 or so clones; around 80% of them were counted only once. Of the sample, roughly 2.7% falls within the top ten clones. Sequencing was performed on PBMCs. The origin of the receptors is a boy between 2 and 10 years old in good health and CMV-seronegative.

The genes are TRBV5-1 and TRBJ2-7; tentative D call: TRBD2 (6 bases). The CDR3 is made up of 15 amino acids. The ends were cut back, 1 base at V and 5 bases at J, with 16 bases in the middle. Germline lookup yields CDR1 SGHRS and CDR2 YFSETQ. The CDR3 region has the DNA TGCGCCAGCAGCTTGTACGGGGGACGGCGCAACGAGCAGTACTTC. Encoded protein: CASSLYGGRRNEQYF.

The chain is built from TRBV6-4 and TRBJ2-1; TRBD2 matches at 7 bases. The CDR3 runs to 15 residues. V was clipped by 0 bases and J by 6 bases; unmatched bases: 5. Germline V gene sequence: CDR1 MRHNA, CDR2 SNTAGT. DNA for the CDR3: TGTGCCAGCAGTGACTCGGATGGGGGGGGCAATGAGCAGTTCTTC. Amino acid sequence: CASSDSDGGGNEQFF.

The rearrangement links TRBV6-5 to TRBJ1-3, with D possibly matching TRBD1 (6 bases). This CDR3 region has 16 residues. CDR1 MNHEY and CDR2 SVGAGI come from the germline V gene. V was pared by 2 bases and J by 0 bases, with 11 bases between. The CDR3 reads CASSYKTGASGNTIYF. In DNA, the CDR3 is TGTGCCAGCAGTTACAAGACAGGAGCCTCTGGAAACACCATATATTTT.

In nucleotides, the CDR3 is TGTGCCAGCAGGTATCGCGGGAGGGTCCAAGAGACCCAGTACTTC. Its protein is CASRYRGRVQETQYF. J is TRBJ2-5 and V is TRBV27, with 9 nucleotides matching TRBD2. CDR1 is MNHEY and CDR2 is SMNVEV in the germline V gene (reference sequence). V lost 6 bases, J lost 1 base, and 6 bases stayed unmatched. CDR3 length: 15 residues.

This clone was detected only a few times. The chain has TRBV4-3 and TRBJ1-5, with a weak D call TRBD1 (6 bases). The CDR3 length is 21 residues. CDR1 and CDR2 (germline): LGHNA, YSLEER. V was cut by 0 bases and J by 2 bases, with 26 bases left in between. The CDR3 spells CASSQDLPGTQLWRGNQPQHF. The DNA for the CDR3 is TGCGCCAGCAGCCAAGACCTCCCCGGGACACAGCTCTGGCGTGGCAATCAGCCCCAGCATTTT.

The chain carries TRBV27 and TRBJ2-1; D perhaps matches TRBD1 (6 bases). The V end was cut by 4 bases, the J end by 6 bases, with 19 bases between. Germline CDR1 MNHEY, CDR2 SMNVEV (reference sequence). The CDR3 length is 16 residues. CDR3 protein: CASSYPGPGAANEQFF. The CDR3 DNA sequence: TGTGCCAGCAGTTACCCGGGCCCAGGGGCCGCCAATGAGCAGTTCTTC.

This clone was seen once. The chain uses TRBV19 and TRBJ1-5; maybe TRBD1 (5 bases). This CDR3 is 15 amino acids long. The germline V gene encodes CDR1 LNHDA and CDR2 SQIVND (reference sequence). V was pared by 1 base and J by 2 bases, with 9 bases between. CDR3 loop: CASSIGRVGNQPQHF. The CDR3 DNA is TGTGCCAGTAGTATAGGCAGGGTCGGCAATCAGCCCCAGCATTTT.

The CDR3 coding sequence is TGTGCCAGCTCTACAGATTTGAACACTGAAGCTTTCTTT. The encoded protein is CASSTDLNTEAFF. The rearrangement joins TRBV18 to TRBJ1-1, with D hard to call. The CDR3 totals 13 residues. CDR1 is KGHSH and CDR2 is LQKENI in the germline V gene. Trimming removed 6 bases at V and 0 bases at J, with 8 bases between.

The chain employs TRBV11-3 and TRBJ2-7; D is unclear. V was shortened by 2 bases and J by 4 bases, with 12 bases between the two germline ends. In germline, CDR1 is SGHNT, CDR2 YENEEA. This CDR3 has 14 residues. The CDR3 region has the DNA TGTGCCAGCAGCTTACAGGTGAACAATTACGAGCAGTACTTC. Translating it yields CASSLQVNNYEQYF.

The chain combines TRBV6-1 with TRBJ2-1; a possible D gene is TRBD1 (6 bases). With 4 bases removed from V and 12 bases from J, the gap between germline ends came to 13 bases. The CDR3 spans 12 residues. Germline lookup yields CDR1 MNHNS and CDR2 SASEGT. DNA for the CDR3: TGTGCCAGCAGTGGGGACAACTACCGGCAGTTCTTC. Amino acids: CASSGDNYRQFF.

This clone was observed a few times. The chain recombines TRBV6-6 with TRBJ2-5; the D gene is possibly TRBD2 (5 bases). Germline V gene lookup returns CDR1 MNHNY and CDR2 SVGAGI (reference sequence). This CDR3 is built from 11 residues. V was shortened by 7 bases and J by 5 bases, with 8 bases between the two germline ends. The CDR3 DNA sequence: TGTGCCAGCACTCGCGGGGAGACCCAGTACTTC. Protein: CASTRGETQYF.

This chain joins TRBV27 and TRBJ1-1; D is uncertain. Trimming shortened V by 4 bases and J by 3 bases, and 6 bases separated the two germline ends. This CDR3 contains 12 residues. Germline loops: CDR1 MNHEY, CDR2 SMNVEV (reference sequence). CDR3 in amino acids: CASSSTHTEAFF. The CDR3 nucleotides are TGTGCCAGCAGTTCTACCCACACTGAAGCTTTCTTT.

The CDR3 DNA reads as TGCGCCAGCAGCTTGCCAGGCCGAACCTACAATGAGCAGTTCTTC. Its protein is CASSLPGRTYNEQFF. The chain employs TRBV5-1 and TRBJ2-1, with D hard to call. CDR3 length equals 15 residues. The V end lost 1 base, the J end lost 2 bases, and 10 bases lay between the germline ends. Germline V CDR1 and CDR2: SGHRS, YFSETQ.

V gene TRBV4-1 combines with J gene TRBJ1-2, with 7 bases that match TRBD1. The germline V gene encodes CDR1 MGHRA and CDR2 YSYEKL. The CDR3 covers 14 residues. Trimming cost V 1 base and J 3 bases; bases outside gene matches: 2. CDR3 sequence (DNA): TGCGCCAGCAGCCAAGGACAGGGATACTATGGCTACACCTTC. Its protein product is CASSQGQGYYGYTF.

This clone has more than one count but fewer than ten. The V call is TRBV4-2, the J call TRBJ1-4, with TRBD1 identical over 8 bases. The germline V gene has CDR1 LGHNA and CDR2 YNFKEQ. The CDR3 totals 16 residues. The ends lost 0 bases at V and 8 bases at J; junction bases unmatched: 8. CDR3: CASSQEAGGAYEKLFF. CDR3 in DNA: TGTGCCAGCAGCCAAGAGGCAGGGGGCGCATACGAAAAACTGTTTTTT.

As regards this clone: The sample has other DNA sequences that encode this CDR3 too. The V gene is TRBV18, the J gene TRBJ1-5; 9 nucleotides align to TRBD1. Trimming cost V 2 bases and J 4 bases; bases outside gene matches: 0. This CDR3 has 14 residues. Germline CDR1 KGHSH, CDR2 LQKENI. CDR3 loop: CASSPGTGNQPQHF. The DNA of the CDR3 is TGTGCCAGCTCACCAGGGACAGGGAATCAGCCCCAGCATTTT.

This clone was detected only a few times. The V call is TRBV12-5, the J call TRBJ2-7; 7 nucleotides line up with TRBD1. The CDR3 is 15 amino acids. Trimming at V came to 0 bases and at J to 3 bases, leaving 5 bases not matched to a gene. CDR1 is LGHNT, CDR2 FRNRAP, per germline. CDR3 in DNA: TGTGCTAGTGGTTTGGTAACAGGGGCCAACTACGAGCAGTACTTC. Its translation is CASGLVTGANYEQYF.

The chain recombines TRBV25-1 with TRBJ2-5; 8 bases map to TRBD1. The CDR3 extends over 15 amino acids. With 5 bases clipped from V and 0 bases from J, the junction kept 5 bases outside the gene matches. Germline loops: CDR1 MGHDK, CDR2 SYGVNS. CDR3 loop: CASSKTGVDQETQYF. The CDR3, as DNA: TGTGCCAGCAGTAAGACAGGGGTTGACCAAGAGACCCAGTACTTC.

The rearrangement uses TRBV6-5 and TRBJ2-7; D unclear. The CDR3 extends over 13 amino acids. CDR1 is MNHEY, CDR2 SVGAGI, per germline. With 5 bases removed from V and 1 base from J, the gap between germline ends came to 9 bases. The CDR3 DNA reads TGTGCCAGCAGTGCTGTTGAGTCCTACGAGCAGTACTTC. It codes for CASSAVESYEQYF.

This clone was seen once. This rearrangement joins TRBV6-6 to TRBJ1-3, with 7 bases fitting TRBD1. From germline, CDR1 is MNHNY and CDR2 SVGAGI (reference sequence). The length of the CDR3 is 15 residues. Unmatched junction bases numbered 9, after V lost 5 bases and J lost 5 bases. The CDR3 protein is CASSTTGVRRNTIYF. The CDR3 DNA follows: TGTGCCAGCAGTACAACAGGGGTACGGAGAAACACCATATATTTT.

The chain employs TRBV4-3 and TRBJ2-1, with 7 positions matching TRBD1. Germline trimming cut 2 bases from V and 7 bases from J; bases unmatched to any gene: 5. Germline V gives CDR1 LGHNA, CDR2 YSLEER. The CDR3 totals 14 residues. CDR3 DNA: TGCGCCAGCAGCCAATCGACAGGGCGGAATGAGCAGTTCTTC. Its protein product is CASSQSTGRNEQFF.

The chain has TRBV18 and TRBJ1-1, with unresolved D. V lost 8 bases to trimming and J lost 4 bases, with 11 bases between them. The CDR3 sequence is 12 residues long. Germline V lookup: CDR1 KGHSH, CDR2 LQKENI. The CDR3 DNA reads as TGTGCCAGCGGTACACGGGGCACTGAAGCTTTCTTT. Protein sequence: CASGTRGTEAFF.

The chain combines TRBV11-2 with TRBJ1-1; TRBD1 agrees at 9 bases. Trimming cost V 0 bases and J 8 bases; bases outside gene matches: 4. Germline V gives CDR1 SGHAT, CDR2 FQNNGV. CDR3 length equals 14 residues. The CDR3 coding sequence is TGTGCCAGCAGCTTAGATGCCGGGACAGGGGAAGCTTTCTTT. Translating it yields CASSLDAGTGEAFF. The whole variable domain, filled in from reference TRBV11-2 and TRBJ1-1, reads EAGVAQSPRYKIIEKRQSVAFWCNPISGHATLYWYQQILGQGPKLLIQFQNNGVVDDSQLPKDRFSAERLKGVDSTLKIQPAKLEDSAVYLCASSLDAGTGEAFFGQGTRLTVV.

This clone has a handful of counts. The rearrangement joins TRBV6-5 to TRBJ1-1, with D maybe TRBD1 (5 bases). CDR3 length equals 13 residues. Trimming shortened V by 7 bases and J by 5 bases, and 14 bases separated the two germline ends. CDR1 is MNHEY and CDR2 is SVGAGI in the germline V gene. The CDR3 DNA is TGTGCCAGCATCGATTCTGGGGGGACTGAAGCTTTCTTT. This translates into CASIDSGGTEAFF.